These 2 T cell receptor beta chains share one sample of origin, sequenced in a study of cytomegalovirus exposure and HLA in healthy donors (dated by TCRdb to about 2017). Library generation was performed with the immunoSEQ multiplex PCR assay. TCRdb's version of the immuneACCESS table is confined to in-frame rearrangements and falls short of the full clone set. An unresolved V gene accounts for under half of the shortfall where checked; the remainder is of unknown origin. The sample table records 150,000 or so clones; 86% of these occur just once. The ten most abundant clones make up roughly 2.1% of the sample. Material: PBMCs. These receptors were obtained from a human donor in good health.

The DNA for the CDR3 is TGTGCCAGTTGGCAGGGGGGCTACACCTTC. Its translation: CASWQGGYTF. The gene calls are TRBV19 and TRBJ1-2; TRBD1 might be the D (6 bases). V was trimmed by 8 bases and J by 8 bases, leaving 9 bases between them. The CDR3 length is 10 residues. CDR1 and CDR2 from the germline V gene are LNHDA and SQIVND (reference sequence).

This chain links TRBV11-2 with TRBJ1-1; 8 positions match TRBD1. V was pared by 7 bases and J by 4 bases, with 2 bases of the junction left unmatched. Germline V gene data show CDR1 as SGHAT and CDR2 as FQNNGV. This CDR3 is built from 12 residues. Here the CDR3 DNA reads TGTGCCAGCATAACAGGGGGCACTGAAGCTTTCTTT. Its protein is CASITGGTEAFF.